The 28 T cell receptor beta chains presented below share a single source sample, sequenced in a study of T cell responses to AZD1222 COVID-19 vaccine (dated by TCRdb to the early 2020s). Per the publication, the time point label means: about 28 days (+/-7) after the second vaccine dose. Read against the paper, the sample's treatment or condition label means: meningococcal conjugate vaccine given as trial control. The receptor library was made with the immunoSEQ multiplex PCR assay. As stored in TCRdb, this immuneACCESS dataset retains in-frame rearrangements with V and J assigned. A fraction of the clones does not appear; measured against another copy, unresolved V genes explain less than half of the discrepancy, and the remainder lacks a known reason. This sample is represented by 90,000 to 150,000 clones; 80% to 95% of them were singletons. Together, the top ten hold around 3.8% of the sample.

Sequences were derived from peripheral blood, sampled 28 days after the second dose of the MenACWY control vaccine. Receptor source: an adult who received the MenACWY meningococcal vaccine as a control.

In DNA form, the CDR3 reads TGTGCCAGCAGTTCCATCGGGACTAGCGGGCCCACCGGGGAGCTGTTTTTT. Its translation is CASSSIGTSGPTGELFF. V usage is TRBV6-2 or TRBV6-3 and J usage is TRBJ2-2; 12 bases align to TRBD2. After removal of 4 bases from V and 4 bases from J, the junction contained 7 bases not matched to a gene. This CDR3 is 17 amino acids long. The germline gives CDR1 MNHEY, CDR2 SVGEGT.

CDR3 bases: TGTGCCAGCAGCACCCGAGGAGGCCCTCAAGAGACCCAGTACTTC. Protein: CASSTRGGPQETQYF. The chain couples TRBV7-2 to TRBJ2-5, with D perhaps TRBD2 (5 bases). Deletions cut 5 bases from V and 2 bases from J, with 15 bases between. Germline V gene sequence: CDR1 SGHTA, CDR2 FQGNSA. The CDR3 consists of 15 residues.

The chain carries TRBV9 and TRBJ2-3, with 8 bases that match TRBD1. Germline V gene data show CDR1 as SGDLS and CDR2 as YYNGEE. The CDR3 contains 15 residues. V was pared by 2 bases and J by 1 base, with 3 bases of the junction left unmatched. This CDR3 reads CASSVTGGGTDTQYF. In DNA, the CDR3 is TGTGCCAGCAGCGTCACAGGGGGAGGCACAGATACGCAGTATTTT.

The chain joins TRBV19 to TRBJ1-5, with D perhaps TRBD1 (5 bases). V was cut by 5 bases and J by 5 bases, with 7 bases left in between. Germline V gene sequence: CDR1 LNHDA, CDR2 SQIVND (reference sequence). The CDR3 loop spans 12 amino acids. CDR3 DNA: TGTGCCAGTAGTGAAGGGGATCAGCCCCAGCATTTT. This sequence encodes CASSEGDQPQHF.

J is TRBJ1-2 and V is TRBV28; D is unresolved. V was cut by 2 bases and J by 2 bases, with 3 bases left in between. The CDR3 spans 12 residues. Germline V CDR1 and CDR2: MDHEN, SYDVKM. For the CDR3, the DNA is TGTGCCAGCAGTTTACAAAACTATGGCTACACCTTC. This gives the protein CASSLQNYGYTF.

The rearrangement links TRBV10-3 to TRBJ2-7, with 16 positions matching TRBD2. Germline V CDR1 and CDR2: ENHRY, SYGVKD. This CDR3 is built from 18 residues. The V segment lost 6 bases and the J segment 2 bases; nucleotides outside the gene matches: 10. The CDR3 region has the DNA TGTGCCATCAGAGCCGGGACTAGCGGGAGGGTAGTCACCTACGAGCAGTACTTC. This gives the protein CAIRAGTSGRVVTYEQYF.

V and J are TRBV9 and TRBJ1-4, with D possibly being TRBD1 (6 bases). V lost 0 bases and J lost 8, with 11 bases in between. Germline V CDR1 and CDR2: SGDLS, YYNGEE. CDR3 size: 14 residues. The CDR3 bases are TGTGCCAGCAGCGTAGGGGGGCATCGGGAAAAACTGTTTTTT. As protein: CASSVGGHREKLFF.

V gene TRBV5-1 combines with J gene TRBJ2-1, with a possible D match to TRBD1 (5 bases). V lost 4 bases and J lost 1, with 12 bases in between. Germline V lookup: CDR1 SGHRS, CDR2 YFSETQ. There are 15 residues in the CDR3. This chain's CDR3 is CASSADTKSYNEQFF. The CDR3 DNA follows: TGCGCCAGCAGCGCGGACACGAAGTCCTACAATGAGCAGTTCTTC.

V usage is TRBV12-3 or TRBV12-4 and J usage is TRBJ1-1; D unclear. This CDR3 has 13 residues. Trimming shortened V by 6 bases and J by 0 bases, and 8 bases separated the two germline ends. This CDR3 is CASRALMNTEAFF. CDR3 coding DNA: TGTGCCAGCAGGGCACTTATGAACACTGAAGCTTTCTTT.

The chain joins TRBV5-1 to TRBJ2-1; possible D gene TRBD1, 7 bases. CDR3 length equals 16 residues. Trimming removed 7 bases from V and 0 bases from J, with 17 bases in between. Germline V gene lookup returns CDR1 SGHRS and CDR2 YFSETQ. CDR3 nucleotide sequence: TGCGCCAGCGTGGGGGGACAGACGAGCTCCTACAATGAGCAGTTCTTC. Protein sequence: CASVGGQTSSYNEQFF. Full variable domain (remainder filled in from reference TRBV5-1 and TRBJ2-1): KAGVTQTPRYLIKTRGQQVTLSCSPISGHRSVSWYQQTPGQGLQFLFEYFSETQRNKGNFPGRFSGRQFSNSRSEMNVSTLELGDSALYLCASVGGQTSSYNEQFFGPGTRLTVL.

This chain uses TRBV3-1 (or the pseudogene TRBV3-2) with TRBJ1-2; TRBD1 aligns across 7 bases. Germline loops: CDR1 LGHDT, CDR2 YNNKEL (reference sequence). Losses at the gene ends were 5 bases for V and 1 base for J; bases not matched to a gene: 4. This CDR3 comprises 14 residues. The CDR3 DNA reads TGTGCCAGCAGCTCAGGGGGAGGTAACTATGGCTACACCTTC. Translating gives CASSSGGGNYGYTF.

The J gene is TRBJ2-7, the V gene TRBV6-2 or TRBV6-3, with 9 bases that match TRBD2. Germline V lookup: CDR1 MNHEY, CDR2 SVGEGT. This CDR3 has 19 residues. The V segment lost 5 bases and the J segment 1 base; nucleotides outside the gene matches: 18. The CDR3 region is CASSLSRNISGSQSYEQYF. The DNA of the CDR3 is TGTGCCAGCAGTCTATCGCGGAATATTAGCGGGAGTCAATCCTACGAGCAGTACTTC.

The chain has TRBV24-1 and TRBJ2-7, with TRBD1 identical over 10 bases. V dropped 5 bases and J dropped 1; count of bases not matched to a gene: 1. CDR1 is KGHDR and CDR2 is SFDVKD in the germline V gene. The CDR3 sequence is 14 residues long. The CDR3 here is CATSGTGGSYEQYV. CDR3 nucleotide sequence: TGTGCCACCAGTGGGACAGGGGGTTCCTACGAGCAGTACGTC.

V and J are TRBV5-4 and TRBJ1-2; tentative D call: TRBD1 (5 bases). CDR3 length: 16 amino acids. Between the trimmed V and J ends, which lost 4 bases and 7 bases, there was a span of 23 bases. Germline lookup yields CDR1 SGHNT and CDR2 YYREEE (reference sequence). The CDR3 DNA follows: TGTGCCAGCAGCAAGCTTGAGGGCCAGGGTGGAGTTGGCTACACCTTC. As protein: CASSKLEGQGGVGYTF.

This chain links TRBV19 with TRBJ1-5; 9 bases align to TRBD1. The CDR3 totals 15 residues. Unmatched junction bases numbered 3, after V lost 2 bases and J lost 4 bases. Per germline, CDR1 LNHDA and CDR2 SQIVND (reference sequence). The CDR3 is CASSIPGTGNQPQHF. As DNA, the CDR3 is TGTGCCAGTAGTATACCCGGGACAGGGAATCAGCCCCAGCATTTT.

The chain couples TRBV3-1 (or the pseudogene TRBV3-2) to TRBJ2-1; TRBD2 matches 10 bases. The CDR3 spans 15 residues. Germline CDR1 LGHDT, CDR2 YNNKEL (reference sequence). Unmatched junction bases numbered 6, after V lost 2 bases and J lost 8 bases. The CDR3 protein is CASSQFSGRRYEQFF. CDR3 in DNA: TGTGCCAGCAGCCAATTTAGCGGGAGGCGCTATGAGCAGTTCTTC.

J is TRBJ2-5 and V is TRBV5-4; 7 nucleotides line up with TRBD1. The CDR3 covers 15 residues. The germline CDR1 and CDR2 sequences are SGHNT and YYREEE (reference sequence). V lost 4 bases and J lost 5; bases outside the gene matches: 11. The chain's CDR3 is CASSAGTALRETQYF. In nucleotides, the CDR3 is TGTGCCAGCAGCGCTGGGACAGCCCTGCGGGAGACCCAGTACTTC.

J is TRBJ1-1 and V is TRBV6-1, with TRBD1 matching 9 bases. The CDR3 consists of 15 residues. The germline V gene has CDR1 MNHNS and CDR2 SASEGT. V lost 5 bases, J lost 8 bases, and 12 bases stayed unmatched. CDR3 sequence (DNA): TGTGCCAGCAGTTTCCTAACGCCGGGACAGGGCGAAGCTTTCTTT. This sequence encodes CASSFLTPGQGEAFF.

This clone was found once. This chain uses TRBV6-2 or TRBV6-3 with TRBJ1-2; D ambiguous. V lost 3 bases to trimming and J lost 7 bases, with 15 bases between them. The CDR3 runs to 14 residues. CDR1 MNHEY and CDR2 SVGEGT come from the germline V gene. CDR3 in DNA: TGTGCCAGCAGTTATACTCCATACCCAGCTGGCTACACCTTC. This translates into CASSYTPYPAGYTF.

Here the CDR3 DNA reads TGTGCCAGCCTGATTAGCGGGGGCGTAACAGAGACCCAGTACTTC. It codes for CASLISGGVTETQYF. This chain joins TRBV5-6 and TRBJ2-5; 9 positions match TRBD2. The germline V gene has CDR1 SGHDT and CDR2 YYEEEE. This CDR3 region has 15 residues. Unmatched junction bases numbered 11, after V lost 7 bases and J lost 4 bases.

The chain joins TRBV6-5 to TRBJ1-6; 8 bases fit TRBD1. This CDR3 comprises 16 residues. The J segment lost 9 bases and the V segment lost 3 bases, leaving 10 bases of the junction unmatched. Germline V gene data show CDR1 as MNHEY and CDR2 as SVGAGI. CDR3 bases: TGTGCCAGCAGTTATGACAGGGGAAGACAGGGTTCACCCCTCCACTTT. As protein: CASSYDRGRQGSPLHF.

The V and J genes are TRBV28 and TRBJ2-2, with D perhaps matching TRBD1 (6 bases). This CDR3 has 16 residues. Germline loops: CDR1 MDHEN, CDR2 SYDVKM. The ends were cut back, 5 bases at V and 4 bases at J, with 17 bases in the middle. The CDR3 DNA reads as TGTGCCAGCAGTGAAGTCAGAACAGGGTCCACCGGGGAGCTGTTTTTT. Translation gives CASSEVRTGSTGELFF.

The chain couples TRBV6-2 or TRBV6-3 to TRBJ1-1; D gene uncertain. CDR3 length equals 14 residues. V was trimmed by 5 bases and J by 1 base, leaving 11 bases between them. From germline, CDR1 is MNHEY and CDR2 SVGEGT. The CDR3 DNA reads TGTGCCAGCAGTCCGACCCTGGGGAACACTGAAGCTTTCTTT. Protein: CASSPTLGNTEAFF.

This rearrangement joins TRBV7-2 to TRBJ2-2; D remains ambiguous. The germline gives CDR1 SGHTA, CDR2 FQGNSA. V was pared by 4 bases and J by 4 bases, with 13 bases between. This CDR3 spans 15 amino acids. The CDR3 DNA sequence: TGTGCCAGCAGCTCGACAAACGCTCTCACCGGGGAGCTGTTTTTT. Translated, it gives CASSSTNALTGELFF. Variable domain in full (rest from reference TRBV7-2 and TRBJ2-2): GAGVSQSPSNKVTEKGKDVELRCDPISGHTALYWYRQSLGQGLEFLIYFQGNSAPDKSGLPSDRFSAERTGGSVSTLTIQRTQQEDSAVYLCASSSTNALTGELFFGEGSRLTVL.

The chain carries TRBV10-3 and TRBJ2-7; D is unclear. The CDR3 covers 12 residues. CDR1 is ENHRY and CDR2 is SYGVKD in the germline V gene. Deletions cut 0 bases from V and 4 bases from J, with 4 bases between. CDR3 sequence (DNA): TGTGCCATCAGTGAGTCCTCTTACGAGCAGTACGTC. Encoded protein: CAISESSYEQYV.

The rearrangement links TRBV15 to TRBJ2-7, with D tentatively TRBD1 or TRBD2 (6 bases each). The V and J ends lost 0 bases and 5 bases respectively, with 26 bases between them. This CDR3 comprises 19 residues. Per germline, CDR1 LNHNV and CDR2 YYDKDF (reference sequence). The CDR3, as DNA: TGTGCCACCAGCAGAGATCACAGCAGGGGAGGATGGTCAACGGACGAGCAGTACTTC. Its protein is CATSRDHSRGGWSTDEQYF.

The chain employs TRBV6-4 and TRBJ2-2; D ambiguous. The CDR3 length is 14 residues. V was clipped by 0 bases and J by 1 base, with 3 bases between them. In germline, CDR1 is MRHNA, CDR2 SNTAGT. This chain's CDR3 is CASSDSENTGELFF. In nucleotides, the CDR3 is TGTGCCAGCAGTGACTCGGAGAACACCGGGGAGCTGTTTTTT.

As DNA, the CDR3 is TGCAGTGCTAGTACAAACAGGGGCGGCAATCAGCCCCAGCATTTT. The encoded protein is CSASTNRGGNQPQHF. This chain uses TRBV20-1 with TRBJ1-5; 7 bases align to TRBD1. The CDR3 is made up of 15 amino acids. From germline, CDR1 is DFQATT and CDR2 SNEGSKA (reference sequence). The ends lost 3 bases at V and 2 bases at J; junction bases unmatched: 7.